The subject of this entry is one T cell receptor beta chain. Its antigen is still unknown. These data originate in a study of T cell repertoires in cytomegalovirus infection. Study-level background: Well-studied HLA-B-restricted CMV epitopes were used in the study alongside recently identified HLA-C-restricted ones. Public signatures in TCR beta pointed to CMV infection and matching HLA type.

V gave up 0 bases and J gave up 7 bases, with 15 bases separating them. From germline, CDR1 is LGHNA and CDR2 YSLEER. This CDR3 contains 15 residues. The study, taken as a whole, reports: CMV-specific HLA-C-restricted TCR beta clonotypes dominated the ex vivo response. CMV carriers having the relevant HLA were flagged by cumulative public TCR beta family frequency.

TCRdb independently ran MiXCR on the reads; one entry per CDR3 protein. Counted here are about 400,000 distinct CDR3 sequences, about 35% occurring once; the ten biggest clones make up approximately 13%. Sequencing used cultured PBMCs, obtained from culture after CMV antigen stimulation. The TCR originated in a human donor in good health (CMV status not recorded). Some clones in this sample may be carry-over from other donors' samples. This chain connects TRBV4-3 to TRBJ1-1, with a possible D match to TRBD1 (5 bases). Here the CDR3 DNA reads TGCGCCAGCAGCCAAGATCGGAGACGGACATTTGAAGCTTTCTTT. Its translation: CASSQDRRRTFEAFF.